A single sample gave rise to the 26 T cell receptor beta chains below, sequenced in a study of blood T cell repertoires in COVID-19. Using immunoSEQ multiplex PCR, the repertoire was profiled, and TCRdb retains in-frame clones only, with some absent. The sample lists some 200,000 clones, around 82% occurring once. Sequenced: peripheral blood. These receptors were obtained from a woman aged 60-70 years with acute or convalescent COVID-19.

CDR3 DNA: TGTGCCAGCAGCTTAGAAGAGGGATCCTACACCTTC. It is translated as CASSLEEGSYTF. The chain joins TRBV7-2 to TRBJ1-2, with unresolved D. In germline, CDR1 is SGHTA, CDR2 FQGNSA. This CDR3 is 12 amino acids long. V lost 1 base and J lost 10, with 10 bases in between.

This sequence joins TRBV6-5 and TRBJ1-2; D not certain. CDR1 and CDR2 from the germline V gene are MNHEY and SVGAGI. Between the trimmed V and J ends, which lost 0 bases and 2 bases, there was a span of 13 bases. The CDR3 has 16 residues. In nucleotides, the CDR3 is TGTGCCAGCAGTTACTCAGGAGCAGTGGAGAACTATGGCTACACCTTC. Its translation is CASSYSGAVENYGYTF.

The chain couples TRBV4-1 to TRBJ2-3; 8 positions agree with TRBD2. Losses at the gene ends were 0 bases for V and 1 base for J; bases not matched to a gene: 6. Germline values: CDR1 MGHRA, CDR2 YSYEKL. This CDR3 has 17 residues. Written as DNA, the CDR3 is TGCGCCAGCAGCCAAGATCGAGCGGGAGTCCGCACAGATACGCAGTATTTT. This sequence encodes CASSQDRAGVRTDTQYF.

This rearrangement joins TRBV5-4 to TRBJ2-7; tentatively, D is TRBD1 (6 bases). Germline-derived CDR1 and CDR2 are SGHNT and YYREEE (reference sequence). This CDR3 contains 15 residues. Trimming removed 5 bases at V and 3 bases at J, with 18 bases between. The CDR3 protein is CASSSVTGRFYEQYF. The CDR3 DNA follows: TGTGCCAGCAGTTCGGTCACAGGGCGGTTCTACGAGCAGTACTTC. The full variable domain, its missing parts supplied by reference TRBV5-4 and TRBJ2-7, is ETGVTQSPTHLIKTRGQQVTLRCSSQSGHNTVSWYQQALGQGPQFIFQYYREEENGRGNFPPRFSGLQFPNYSSELNVNALELDDSALYLCASSSVTGRFYEQYFGPGTRLTVT.

The rearrangement joins TRBV6-4 to TRBJ2-2; 12 bases match TRBD2. Trimming cost V 4 bases and J 0 bases; bases outside gene matches: 3. Germline V gene sequence: CDR1 MRHNA, CDR2 SNTAGT. The CDR3 is 17 amino acids. CDR3 protein: CASSATSGGANTGELFF. The CDR3 DNA reads as TGTGCCAGCAGTGCGACTAGCGGGGGCGCGAACACCGGGGAGCTGTTTTTT.

The rearrangement uses TRBV10-3 and TRBJ1-2, with a possible D match to TRBD1 (6 bases). The V end was cut by 1 base, the J end by 4 bases, with 13 bases between. CDR1 is ENHRY, CDR2 SYGVKD, per germline. CDR3 length: 15 residues. The CDR3 sequence is CAISEYREPIYGYTF. The CDR3, as DNA: TGTGCCATCAGTGAGTACAGGGAACCCATCTATGGCTACACCTTC.

The V call is TRBV14, the J call TRBJ1-6; D not resolved. Trimming took off 0 bases at V and 9 bases at J, with 6 bases between the two ends. The CDR3 contains 13 residues. CDR1 SGHDN and CDR2 FVKESK come from the germline V gene. In nucleotides, the CDR3 is TGTGCCAGCAGCCAAGATCTCGGTTCACCCCTCCACTTT. Its translation is CASSQDLGSPLHF. Full variable domain (remainder filled in from reference TRBV14 and TRBJ1-6): EAGVTQFPSHSVIEKGQTVTLRCDPISGHDNLYWYRRVMGKEIKFLLHFVKESKQDESGMPNNRFLAERTGGTYSTLKVQPAELEDSGVYFCASSQDLGSPLHFGNGTRLTVT.

The chain recombines TRBV10-3 with TRBJ1-1; 8 bases line up with TRBD1. Trimming cost V 0 bases and J 5 bases; bases outside gene matches: 8. CDR3 size: 16 residues. CDR1 and CDR2 (germline): ENHRY, SYGVKD. DNA for the CDR3: TGTGCCATCAGTGAGTCGATCGCCAGGGGGCTAACTGAAGCTTTCTTT. Translating gives CAISESIARGLTEAFF.

This chain joins TRBV7-6 and TRBJ2-7; D not certain. Germline CDR1 and CDR2: SGHVS and FNYEAQ. The CDR3 extends over 15 amino acids. V dropped 5 bases and J dropped 2 bases, with 16 bases sitting between them. The DNA of the CDR3 is TGTGCCAGCAGCCCCGTGGCTAGTAAGCCCTACGAGCAGTACTTC. It codes for CASSPVASKPYEQYF.

This chain uses TRBV6-1 with TRBJ1-2; D not resolved. The CDR3 runs to 13 residues. The germline V and J ends were trimmed by 0 bases and 5 bases, with 7 bases remaining between them. The V gene's germline CDR1 is MNHNS and CDR2 SASEGT. The CDR3 loop reads CASSEARLYGYTF. CDR3 nucleotide sequence: TGTGCCAGCAGTGAAGCGAGATTGTATGGCTACACCTTC.

This clone was detected only once. V and J are TRBV5-4 and TRBJ1-1, with D unclear. The CDR3 totals 14 residues. Germline-derived CDR1 and CDR2 are SGHNT and YYREEE (reference sequence). The ends were cut back, 4 bases at V and 1 base at J, with 11 bases in the middle. CDR3 sequence reads: CASSGPLPNTEAFF. CDR3 in DNA: TGTGCCAGCAGCGGTCCGCTACCGAACACTGAAGCTTTCTTT.

The chain combines TRBV29-1 with TRBJ1-2, with a tentative D call TRBD1 (5 bases). Germline V gene data show CDR1 as SQVTM and CDR2 as ANQGSEA. The V gene lost 0 bases and the J gene lost 2 bases, with 25 bases spanning the gap. The CDR3 covers 19 residues. The CDR3 region is CSVEDHLDTSPLLNYGYTF. CDR3 sequence (DNA): TGCAGCGTTGAAGATCATCTGGACACTTCCCCGCTTTTGAACTATGGCTACACCTTC.

The rearrangement uses TRBV6-6 and TRBJ2-5, with 8 bases lining up with TRBD2. CDR1 and CDR2 (germline): MNHNY, SVGAGI (reference sequence). The CDR3 covers 16 residues. V lost 5 bases to trimming and J lost 2 bases; unmatched junction nucleotides: 10. The chain's CDR3 is CASSPQRGGGQETQYF. CDR3 DNA: TGTGCCAGCAGTCCTCAACGGGGGGGCGGGCAAGAGACCCAGTACTTC.

The V call is TRBV7-9, the J call TRBJ2-3, with D perhaps TRBD1 (5 bases). This CDR3 has 12 amino acids. Germline CDR1 and CDR2: SEHNR and FQNEAQ (reference sequence). Trimming stripped 5 bases from V and 8 bases from J, with 11 bases between. CDR3 amino acids: CASSRDQGTQYF. In DNA form, the CDR3 reads TGTGCCAGCAGCCGAGACCAGGGTACGCAGTATTTT.

This chain links TRBV4-1 with TRBJ2-1; 8 bases align to TRBD1. The V gene end was trimmed by 0 bases and the J gene end by 7 bases; junction bases not matched to a gene: 8. This CDR3 region has 16 residues. CDR1 MGHRA and CDR2 YSYEKL come from the germline V gene. Here the CDR3 DNA reads TGCGCCAGCAGCCAAGACCGGGGACAGGTTCGGAATGAGCAGTTCTTC. This translates into CASSQDRGQVRNEQFF.

The rearrangement joins TRBV6-2 or TRBV6-3 to TRBJ1-6, with 10 positions matching TRBD1. The trim removed 1 base at V and 8 bases at J, leaving 5 bases unmatched. The CDR3 spans 16 residues. In germline, CDR1 is MNHEY, CDR2 SVGEGT. The CDR3 reads CASSYWTGTGDSPLHF. In nucleotides, the CDR3 is TGTGCCAGCAGTTACTGGACCGGGACAGGGGATTCACCCCTCCACTTT.

J is TRBJ2-1 and V is TRBV29-1; maybe TRBD2 (6 bases). The CDR3 loop spans 12 amino acids. Germline values: CDR1 SQVTM, CDR2 ANQGSEA. The V end was cut by 1 base, the J end by 8 bases, with 9 bases between. CDR3 sequence reads: CSVEATGDEQFF. For the CDR3, the DNA is TGCAGCGTTGAAGCCACGGGGGATGAGCAGTTCTTC.

The chain is built from TRBV7-9 and TRBJ1-1; 12 positions match TRBD1. The trim removed 1 base at V and 6 bases at J, leaving 3 bases unmatched. Germline CDR1 and CDR2: SEHNR and FQNEAQ (reference sequence). CDR3 length equals 15 residues. CDR3 DNA: TGTGCCAGCAGCTTAGGAGGGACAGGGGGCTCTGAAGCTTTCTTT. It encodes CASSLGGTGGSEAFF.

In its sample, this clone was seen a few times. V is TRBV7-2 and J is TRBJ1-2; 12 nucleotides line up with TRBD1. Germline values: CDR1 SGHTA, CDR2 FQGNSA. The CDR3 has 17 amino acids. The trim removed 5 bases at V and 5 bases at J, leaving 12 bases unmatched. In nucleotides, the CDR3 is TGTGCCAGCAGCCCCGTGGGACAGGGGGCGCAGAGGTATGGCTACACCTTC. It yields the protein CASSPVGQGAQRYGYTF.

The rearrangement joins TRBV29-1 to TRBJ2-1; 11 bases line up with TRBD2. The CDR3 extends over 15 amino acids. Trimming cost V 3 bases and J 7 bases; bases outside gene matches: 8. CDR1 SQVTM and CDR2 ANQGSEA come from the germline V gene. The CDR3 nucleotides read TGCAGCGTTGATATAGCGGGGGGGCCTGATAATGAGCAGTTCTTC. Residues: CSVDIAGGPDNEQFF.

The V gene is TRBV5-4, the J gene TRBJ2-3; TRBD2 might be the D (6 bases). V dropped 4 bases and J dropped 2 bases, with 17 bases sitting between them. The germline V gene encodes CDR1 SGHNT and CDR2 YYREEE (reference sequence). This CDR3 has 16 residues. CDR3 in amino acids: CASSERSLAYTDTQYF. The CDR3 DNA reads as TGTGCCAGCAGCGAAAGATCTCTAGCGTACACAGATACGCAGTATTTT.

The V call is TRBV3-1 (or the pseudogene TRBV3-2), the J call TRBJ1-2; perhaps TRBD1 as D (5 bases). This CDR3 has 14 residues. CDR1 and CDR2 from the germline V gene are LGHDT and YNNKEL (reference sequence). The V and J ends lost 2 bases and 4 bases respectively, with 11 bases between them. The CDR3: CASSQLQGPYGYTF. The CDR3 DNA sequence: TGTGCCAGCAGCCAATTGCAGGGCCCCTATGGCTACACCTTC.

The chain employs TRBV6-5 and TRBJ1-1; 8 bases line up with TRBD1. With 7 bases clipped from V and 8 bases from J, the junction kept 9 bases outside the gene matches. Looked up from germline, CDR1 is MNHEY and CDR2 is SVGAGI. This CDR3 region has 13 residues. The CDR3 sequence is CASTRTRDREAFF. The CDR3 DNA follows: TGTGCCAGCACCCGAACCCGGGACAGGGAAGCTTTCTTT.

Of note for this clone: The sample holds other DNA sequences that translate to the same CDR3. The chain couples TRBV5-6 to TRBJ2-5; no definite D call. Trimming pared 1 base from V and 0 bases from J, leaving 4 bases between. The CDR3 contains 13 residues. Per germline, CDR1 SGHDT and CDR2 YYEEEE. The CDR3: CASSLRYQETQYF. The CDR3 DNA reads as TGTGCCAGCAGCTTGCGGTACCAAGAGACCCAGTACTTC.

This sequence joins TRBV6-6 and TRBJ2-6; D unresolved. This CDR3 has 16 amino acids. With 0 bases removed from V and 0 bases from J, the gap between germline ends came to 6 bases. Germline V CDR1 and CDR2: MNHNY, SVGAGI (reference sequence). In DNA form, the CDR3 reads TGTGCCAGCAGTTACTCGAGTGGCTCTGGGGCCAACGTCCTGACTTTC. This codes for CASSYSSGSGANVLTF.

The J gene is TRBJ1-1, the V gene TRBV5-1, with D unclear. Per the germline V gene, CDR1 is SGHRS and CDR2 is YFSETQ. This CDR3 has 12 residues. V was shortened by 4 bases and J by 2 bases, with 6 bases between the two germline ends. In DNA form, the CDR3 reads TGCGCCAGCAGCACTCCTAACACTGAAGCTTTCTTT. Translation: CASSTPNTEAFF.